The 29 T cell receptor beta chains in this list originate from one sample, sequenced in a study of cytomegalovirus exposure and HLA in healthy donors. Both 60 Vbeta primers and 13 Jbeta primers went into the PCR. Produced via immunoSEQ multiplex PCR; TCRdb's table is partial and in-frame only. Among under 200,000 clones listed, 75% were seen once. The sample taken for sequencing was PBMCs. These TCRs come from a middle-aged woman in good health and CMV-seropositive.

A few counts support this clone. The DNA for the CDR3 is TGTGCCAGCAGTGACTTGGCGGCCCCGAGGGTCTACGAGCAGTACTTC. Its translation is CASSDLAAPRVYEQYF. V is TRBV25-1 and J is TRBJ2-7; maybe TRBD2 (5 bases). The CDR3 has 16 residues. Germline CDR1 is MGHDK and CDR2 is SYGVNS. Between the trimmed V and J ends, which lost 3 bases and 3 bases, there was a span of 18 bases.

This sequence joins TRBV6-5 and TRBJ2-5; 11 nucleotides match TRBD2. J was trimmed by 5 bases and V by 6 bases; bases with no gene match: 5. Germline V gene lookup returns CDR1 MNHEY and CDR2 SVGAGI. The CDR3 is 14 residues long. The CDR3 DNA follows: TGTGCCAGCAGACTAGCGGGAGCGCGGGAGACCCAGTACTTC. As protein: CASRLAGARETQYF.

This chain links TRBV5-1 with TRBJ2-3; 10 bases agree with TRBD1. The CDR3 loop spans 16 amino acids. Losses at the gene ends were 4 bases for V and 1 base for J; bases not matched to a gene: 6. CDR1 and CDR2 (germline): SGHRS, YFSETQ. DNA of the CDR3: TGCGCCAGCAGCCCAACCGGGACAGGGGGCACAGATACGCAGTATTTT. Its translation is CASSPTGTGGTDTQYF.

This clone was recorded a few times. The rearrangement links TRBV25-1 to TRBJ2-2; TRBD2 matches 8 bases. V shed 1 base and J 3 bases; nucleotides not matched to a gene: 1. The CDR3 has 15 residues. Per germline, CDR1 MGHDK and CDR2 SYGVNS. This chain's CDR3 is CASSESGLDTGELFF. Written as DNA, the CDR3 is TGTGCCAGCAGTGAATCGGGACTAGACACCGGGGAGCTGTTTTTT.

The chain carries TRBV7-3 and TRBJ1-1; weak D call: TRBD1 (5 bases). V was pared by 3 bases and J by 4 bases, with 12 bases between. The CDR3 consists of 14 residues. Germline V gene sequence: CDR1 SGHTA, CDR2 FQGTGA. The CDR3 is CASSFSGGTTEAFF. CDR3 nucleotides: TGTGCCAGCAGCTTCAGTGGAGGGACCACTGAAGCTTTCTTT.

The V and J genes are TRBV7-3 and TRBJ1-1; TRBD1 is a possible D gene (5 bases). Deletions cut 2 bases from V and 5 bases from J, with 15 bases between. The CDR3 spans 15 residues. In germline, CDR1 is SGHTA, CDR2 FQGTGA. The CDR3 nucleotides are TGTGCCAGCAGCTTATATGGCGGGGCGCTTACTGAAGCTTTCTTT. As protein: CASSLYGGALTEAFF.

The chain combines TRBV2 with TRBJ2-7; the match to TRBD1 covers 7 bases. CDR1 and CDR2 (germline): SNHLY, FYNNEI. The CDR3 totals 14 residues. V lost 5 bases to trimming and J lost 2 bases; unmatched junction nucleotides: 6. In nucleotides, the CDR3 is TGTGCCAGCAGTACCGGACAGGAGACCTACGAGCAGTACTTC. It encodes CASSTGQETYEQYF. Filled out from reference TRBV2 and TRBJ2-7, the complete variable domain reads EPEVTQTPSHQVTQMGQEVILRCVPISNHLYFYWYRQILGQKVEFLVSFYNNEISEKSEIFDDQFSVERPDGSNFTLKIRSTKLEDSAMYFCASSTGQETYEQYFGPGTRLTVT.

The CDR3: CATGINRGGYEQYF. CDR3 sequence (DNA): TGTGCCACCGGGATTAACAGGGGTGGCTACGAGCAGTACTTC. The V and J genes are TRBV15 and TRBJ2-7; 7 positions agree with TRBD1. In germline, CDR1 is LNHNV, CDR2 YYDKDF (reference sequence). CDR3 length: 14 residues. The J segment lost 3 bases and the V segment lost 8 bases, leaving 10 bases of the junction unmatched.

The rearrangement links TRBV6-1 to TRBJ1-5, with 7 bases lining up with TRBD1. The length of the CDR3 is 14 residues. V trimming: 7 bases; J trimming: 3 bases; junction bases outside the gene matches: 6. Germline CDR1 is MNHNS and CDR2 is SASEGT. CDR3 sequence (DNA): TGTGCCAGCATTCGGGACAGCTCCAATCAGCCCCAGCATTTT. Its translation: CASIRDSSNQPQHF.

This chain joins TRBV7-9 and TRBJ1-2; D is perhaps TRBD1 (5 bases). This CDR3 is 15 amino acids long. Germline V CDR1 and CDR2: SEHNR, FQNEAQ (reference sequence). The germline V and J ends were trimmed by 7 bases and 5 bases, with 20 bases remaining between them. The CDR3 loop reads CASTAGGGLIYGYTF. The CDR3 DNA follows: TGTGCCAGCACGGCGGGGGGTGGGCTAATTTATGGCTACACCTTC. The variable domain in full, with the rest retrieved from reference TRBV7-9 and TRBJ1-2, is DTGVSQNPRHKITKRGQNVTFRCDPISEHNRLYWYRQTLGQGPEFLTYFQNEAQLEKSRLLSDRFSAERPKGSFSTLEIQRTEQGDSAMYLCASTAGGGLIYGYTFGSGTRLTVV.

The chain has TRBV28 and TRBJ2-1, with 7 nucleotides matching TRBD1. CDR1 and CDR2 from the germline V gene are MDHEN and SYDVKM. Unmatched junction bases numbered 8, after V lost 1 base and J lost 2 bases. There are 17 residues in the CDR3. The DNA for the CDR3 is TGTGCCAGCAGTTTATCTATGGCAGGGGGAACCTACAATGAGCAGTTCTTC. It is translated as CASSLSMAGGTYNEQFF.

CDR3 protein: CASSLSQDWVSYEQYF. DNA for the CDR3: TGTGCCAGCAGTTTATCTCAGGACTGGGTCTCCTACGAGCAGTACTTC. V and J are TRBV28 and TRBJ2-5; possibly TRBD2 for D (5 bases). The tail of the sequence fits TRBJ2-7 better, so the J call may be wrong. Germline V gives CDR1 MDHEN, CDR2 SYDVKM. This CDR3 is 16 amino acids long.

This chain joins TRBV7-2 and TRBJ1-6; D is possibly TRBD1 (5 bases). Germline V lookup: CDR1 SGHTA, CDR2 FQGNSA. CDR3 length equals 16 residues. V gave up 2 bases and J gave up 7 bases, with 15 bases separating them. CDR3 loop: CASSLRAAGYNSPLHF. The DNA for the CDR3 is TGTGCCAGCAGCTTAAGGGCCGCAGGGTACAATTCACCCCTCCACTTT. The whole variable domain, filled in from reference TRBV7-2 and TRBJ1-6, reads GAGVSQSPSNKVTEKGKDVELRCDPISGHTALYWYRQSLGQGLEFLIYFQGNSAPDKSGLPSDRFSAERTGGSVSTLTIQRTQQEDSAVYLCASSLRAAGYNSPLHFGNGTRLTVT.

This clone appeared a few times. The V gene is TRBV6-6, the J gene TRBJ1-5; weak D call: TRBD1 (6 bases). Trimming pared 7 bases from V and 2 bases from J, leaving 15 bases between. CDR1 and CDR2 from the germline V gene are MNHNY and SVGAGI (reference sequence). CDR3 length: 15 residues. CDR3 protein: CASTKSQGRNQPQHF. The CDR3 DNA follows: TGTGCCAGCACAAAATCGCAGGGGCGCAATCAGCCCCAGCATTTT.

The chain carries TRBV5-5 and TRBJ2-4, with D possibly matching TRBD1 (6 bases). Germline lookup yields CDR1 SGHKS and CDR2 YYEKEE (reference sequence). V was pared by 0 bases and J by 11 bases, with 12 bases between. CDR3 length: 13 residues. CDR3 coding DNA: TGTGCCAGCAGCTTGGAGGGGACACCAGTTCAGTACTTC. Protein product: CASSLEGTPVQYF.

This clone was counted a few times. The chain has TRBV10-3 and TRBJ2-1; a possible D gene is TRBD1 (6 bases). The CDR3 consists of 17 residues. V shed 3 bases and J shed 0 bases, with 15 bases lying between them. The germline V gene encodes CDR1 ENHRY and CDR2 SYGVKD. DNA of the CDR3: TGTGCCATCAGTGACTCCGGGACGGACAGCTCCTACAATGAGCAGTTCTTC. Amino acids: CAISDSGTDSSYNEQFF.

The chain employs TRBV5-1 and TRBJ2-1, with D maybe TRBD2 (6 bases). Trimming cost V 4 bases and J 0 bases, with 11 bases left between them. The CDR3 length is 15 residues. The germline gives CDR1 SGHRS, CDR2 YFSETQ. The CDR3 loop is CASSPILASYNEQFF. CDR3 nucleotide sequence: TGCGCCAGCAGCCCCATACTAGCCTCCTACAATGAGCAGTTCTTC.

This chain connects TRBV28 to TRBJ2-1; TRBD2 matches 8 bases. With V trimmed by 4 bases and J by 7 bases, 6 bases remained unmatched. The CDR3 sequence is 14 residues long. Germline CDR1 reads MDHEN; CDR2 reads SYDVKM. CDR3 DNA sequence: TGTGCCAGCAGTTCGGGGGGGGCGCGGAATGAGCAGTTCTTC. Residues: CASSSGGARNEQFF. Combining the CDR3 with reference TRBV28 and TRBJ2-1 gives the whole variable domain DVKVTQSSRYLVKRTGEKVFLECVQDMDHENMFWYRQDPGLGLRLIYFSYDVKMKEKGDIPEGYSVSREKKERFSLILESASTNQTSMYLCASSSGGARNEQFFGPGTRLTVL.

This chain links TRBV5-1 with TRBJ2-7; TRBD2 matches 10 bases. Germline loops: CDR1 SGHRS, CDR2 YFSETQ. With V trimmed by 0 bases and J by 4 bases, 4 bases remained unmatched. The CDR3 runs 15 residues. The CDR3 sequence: CASSLGLAGEYEQYF. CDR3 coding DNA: TGCGCCAGCAGCTTGGGTCTAGCGGGAGAGTACGAGCAGTACTTC.

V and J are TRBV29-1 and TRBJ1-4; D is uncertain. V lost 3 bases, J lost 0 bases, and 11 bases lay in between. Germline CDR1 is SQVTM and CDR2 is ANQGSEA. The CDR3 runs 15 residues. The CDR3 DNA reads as TGCAGCGTTGAGGAGGAATCCGCAACTAATGAAAAACTGTTTTTT. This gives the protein CSVEEESATNEKLFF. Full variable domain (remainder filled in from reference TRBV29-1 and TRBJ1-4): SAVISQKPSRDICQRGTSLTIQCQVDSQVTMMFWYRQQPGQSLTLIATANQGSEATYESGFVIDKFPISRPNLTFSTLTVSNMSPEDSSIYLCSVEEESATNEKLFFGSGTQLSVL.

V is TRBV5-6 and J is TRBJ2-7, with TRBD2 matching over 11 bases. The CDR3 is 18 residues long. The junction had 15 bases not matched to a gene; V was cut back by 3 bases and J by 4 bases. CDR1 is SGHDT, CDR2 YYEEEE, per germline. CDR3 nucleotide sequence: TGTGCCAGCAGCTCCCGGGACAGGGAGACTAGCGGGATTTACGAGCAGTACTTC. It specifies CASSSRDRETSGIYEQYF.

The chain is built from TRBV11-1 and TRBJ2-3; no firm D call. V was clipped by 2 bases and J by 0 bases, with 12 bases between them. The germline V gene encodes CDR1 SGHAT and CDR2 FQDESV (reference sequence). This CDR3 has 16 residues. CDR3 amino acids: CASSLSRSLSTDTQYF. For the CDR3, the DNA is TGTGCCAGCAGCTTATCCCGGTCCCTGAGCACAGATACGCAGTATTTT.

The CDR3: CASSLGGWGGNEQFF. The CDR3 DNA sequence: TGTGCCAGCAGCCTAGGGGGCTGGGGGGGCAATGAGCAGTTCTTC. The rearrangement joins TRBV11-2 to TRBJ2-1, with D perhaps matching TRBD1 or TRBD2 (7 bases each). CDR3 length: 15 amino acids. From germline, CDR1 is SGHAT and CDR2 FQNNGV. Between the trimmed V and J ends, which lost 5 bases and 6 bases, there was a span of 17 bases.

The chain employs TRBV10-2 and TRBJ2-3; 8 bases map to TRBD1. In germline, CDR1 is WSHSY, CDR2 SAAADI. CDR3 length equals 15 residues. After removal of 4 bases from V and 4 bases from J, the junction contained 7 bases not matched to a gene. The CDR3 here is CASSVAGGLADTQYF. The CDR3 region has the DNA TGCGCCAGCAGTGTAGCAGGGGGCCTCGCAGATACGCAGTATTTT.

CDR3 sequence: CASSPGTSGRYNEQFF. The CDR3 region has the DNA TGTGCCAGCAGCCCCGGGACTAGCGGGAGATACAATGAGCAGTTCTTC. The rearrangement links TRBV16 to TRBJ2-1, with 14 bases identical to TRBD2. Trimming at V came to 4 bases and at J to 4 bases, leaving 3 bases not matched to a gene. This CDR3 region has 16 residues. CDR1 KGHSY and CDR2 FQNENV come from the germline V gene.

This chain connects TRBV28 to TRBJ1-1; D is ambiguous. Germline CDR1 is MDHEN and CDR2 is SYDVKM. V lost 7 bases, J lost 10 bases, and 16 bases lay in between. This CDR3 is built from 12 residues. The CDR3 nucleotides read TGTGCCAGCATCACAAACGGGGTAGGAGCTTTCTTT. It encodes CASITNGVGAFF.

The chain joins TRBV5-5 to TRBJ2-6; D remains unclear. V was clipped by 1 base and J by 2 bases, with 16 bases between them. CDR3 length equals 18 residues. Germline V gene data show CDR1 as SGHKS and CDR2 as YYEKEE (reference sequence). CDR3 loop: CASSLTPGAGTGANVLTF. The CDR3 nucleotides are TGTGCCAGCAGCTTGACCCCAGGCGCCGGAACTGGGGCCAACGTCCTGACTTTC. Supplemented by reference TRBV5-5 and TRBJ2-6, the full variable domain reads DAGVTQSPTHLIKTRGQQVTLRCSPISGHKSVSWYQQVLGQGPQFIFQYYEKEERGRGNFPDRFSARQFPNYSSELNVNALLLGDSALYLCASSLTPGAGTGANVLTFGAGSRLTVL.

The CDR3: CASSAGTGGEQYF. The CDR3 coding sequence is TGTGCCAGCAGCGCTGGGACAGGGGGAGAGCAGTACTTC. The chain carries TRBV5-5 and TRBJ2-7, with 11 bases aligning to TRBD1. This CDR3 is 13 amino acids long. Per germline, CDR1 SGHKS and CDR2 YYEKEE (reference sequence). Unmatched junction bases numbered 4, after V lost 4 bases and J lost 7 bases.

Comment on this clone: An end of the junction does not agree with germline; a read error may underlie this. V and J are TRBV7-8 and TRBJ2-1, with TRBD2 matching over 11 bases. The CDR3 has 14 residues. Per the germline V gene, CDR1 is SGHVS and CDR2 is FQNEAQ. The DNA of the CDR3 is TGTGCCAGCAGCCTAGCGGGAGGCTACAATGAGCAGTTCTTC. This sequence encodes CASSLAGGYNEQFF. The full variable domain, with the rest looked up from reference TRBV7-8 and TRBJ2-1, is GAGVSQSPRYKVAKRGQDVALRCDPISGHVSLFWYQQALGQGPEFLTYFQNEAQLDKSGLPSDRFFAERPEGSVSTLKIQRTQQEDSAVYLCASSLAGGYNEQFFGPGTRLTVL.